Listed here is a single T cell receptor beta chain. Its antigen is unknown. The data stem from a study of cytomegalovirus exposure and HLA in healthy donors. Primers included in the PCR were 60 Vbeta and 13 Jbeta primers. Clones were sequenced by immunoSEQ multiplex PCR, and TCRdb holds only the in-frame ones, with some missing. The sample lists 200,000 to 250,000 clones, 77% occurring once. In germline, CDR1 is ENHRY, CDR2 SYGVKD. Trimming removed 7 bases at V and 2 bases at J, with 17 bases between. The CDR3 extends over 15 amino acids. Study results and limitations: Through in vitro validation, a few CMV-associated chains were shown to be specific for CMV antigens. Reportedly, cytomegalovirus status was diagnosed with high sensitivity and specificity.

This chain connects TRBV10-3 to TRBJ1-2; TRBD1 might be the D (5 bases). This sequence was found in a woman aged 60-75 years in good health and CMV-seropositive. The sample was PBMCs. The CDR3 sequence is CAINRGGEANYGYTF. The CDR3 coding sequence is TGTGCCATCAATCGGGGGGGGGAGGCCAACTATGGCTACACCTTC.